Sequencing of this T cell receptor (beta chain) was carried out in a study of blood T cell repertoires in COVID-19. Study background: COVID-19 samples, acute and convalescent, were from the United States, Italy and Spain. Sources were T cells, B-cell-depleted T cells, or PBMCs; the material itself was cDNA or gDNA.

Per the original methods: Estimation of nucleated cell counts relied on the amplification of reference gene primers. Here immunoSEQ multiplex PCR was the method, and the copy in TCRdb shows in-frame clones only, minus some. The V and J calls and the clone size are those of that table, but D and trimming were determined from the DNA. The sample records 70,000 to 100,000 clones, less than 80% being singletons. The CDR3 is 12 residues long. With 5 bases removed from V and 3 bases from J, the gap between germline ends came to 7 bases. Germline CDR1 is SEHNR and CDR2 is FQNEAQ (reference sequence). Sequenced: peripheral blood. The chain uses TRBV7-9 and TRBJ1-2; D is unclear. The sequence was collected from a woman aged 45-65 years with acute or convalescent COVID-19. The CDR3 nucleotides are TGTGCCAGCAGCCATCGGGACTATGGCTACACCTTC. Translated: CASSHRDYGYTF.